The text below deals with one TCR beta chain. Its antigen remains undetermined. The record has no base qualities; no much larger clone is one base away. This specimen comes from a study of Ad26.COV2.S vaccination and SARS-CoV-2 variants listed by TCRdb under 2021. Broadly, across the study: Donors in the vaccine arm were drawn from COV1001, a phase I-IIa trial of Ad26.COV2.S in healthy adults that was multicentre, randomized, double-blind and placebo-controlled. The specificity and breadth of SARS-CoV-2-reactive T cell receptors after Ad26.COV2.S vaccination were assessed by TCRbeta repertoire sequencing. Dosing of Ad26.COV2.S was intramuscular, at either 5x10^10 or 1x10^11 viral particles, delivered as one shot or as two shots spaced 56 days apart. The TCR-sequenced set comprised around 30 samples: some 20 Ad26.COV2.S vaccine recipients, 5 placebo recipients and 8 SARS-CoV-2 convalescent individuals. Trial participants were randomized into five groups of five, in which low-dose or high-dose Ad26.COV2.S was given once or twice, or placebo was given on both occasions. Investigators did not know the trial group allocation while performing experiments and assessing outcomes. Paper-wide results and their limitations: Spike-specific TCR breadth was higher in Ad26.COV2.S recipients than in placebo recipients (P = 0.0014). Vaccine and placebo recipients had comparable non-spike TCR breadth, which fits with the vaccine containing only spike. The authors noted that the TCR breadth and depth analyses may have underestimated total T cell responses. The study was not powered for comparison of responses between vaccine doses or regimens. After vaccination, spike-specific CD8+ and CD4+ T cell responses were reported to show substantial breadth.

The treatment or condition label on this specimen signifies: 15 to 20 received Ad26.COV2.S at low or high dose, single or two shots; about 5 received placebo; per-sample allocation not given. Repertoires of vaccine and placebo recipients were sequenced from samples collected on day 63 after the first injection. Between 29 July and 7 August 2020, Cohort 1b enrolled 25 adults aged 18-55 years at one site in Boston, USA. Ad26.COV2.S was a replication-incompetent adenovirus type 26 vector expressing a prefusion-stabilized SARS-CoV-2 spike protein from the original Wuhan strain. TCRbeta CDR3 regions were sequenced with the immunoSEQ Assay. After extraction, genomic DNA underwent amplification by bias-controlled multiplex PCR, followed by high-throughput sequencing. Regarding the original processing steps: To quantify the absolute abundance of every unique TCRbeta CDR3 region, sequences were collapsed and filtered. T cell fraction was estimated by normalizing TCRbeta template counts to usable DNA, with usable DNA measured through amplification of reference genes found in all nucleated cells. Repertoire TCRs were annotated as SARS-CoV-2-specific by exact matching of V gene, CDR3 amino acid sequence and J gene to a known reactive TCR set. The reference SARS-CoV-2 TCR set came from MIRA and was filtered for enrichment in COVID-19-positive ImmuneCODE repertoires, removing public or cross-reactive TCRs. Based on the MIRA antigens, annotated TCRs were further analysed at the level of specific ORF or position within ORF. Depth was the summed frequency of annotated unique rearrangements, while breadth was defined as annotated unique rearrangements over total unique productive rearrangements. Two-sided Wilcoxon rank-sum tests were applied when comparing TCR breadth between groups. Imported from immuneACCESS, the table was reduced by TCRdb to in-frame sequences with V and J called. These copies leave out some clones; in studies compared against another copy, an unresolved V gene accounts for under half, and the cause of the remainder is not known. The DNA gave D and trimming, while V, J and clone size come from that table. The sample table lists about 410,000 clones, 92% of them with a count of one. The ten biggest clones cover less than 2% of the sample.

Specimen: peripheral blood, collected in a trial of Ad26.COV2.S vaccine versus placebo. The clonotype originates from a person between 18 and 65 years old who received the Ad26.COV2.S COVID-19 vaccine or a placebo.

CDR3 region: CASSIRRTGTGELFF. The bases are TGTGCCAGCAGCATCCGCCGTACAGGGACCGGGGAGCTGTTTTTT. In this chain, TRBV7-6 is recombined with TRBJ2-2; TRBD1 is a weak D gene call, 6 bases matching. The germline V gene yields SGHVS for CDR1 and FNYEAQ for CDR2. V drops 5 bases and J drops 5 bases, leaving 15 bases in between. Spanning cysteine to phenylalanine, the CDR3 consists of 15 amino acids. Of the read, only the CDR3 DNA is kept; its 45 bases are in frame from base 1.